Listed below are T cell receptor beta chains from one sample, sequenced in a study of T cell responses to AZD1222 COVID-19 vaccine. Measured with immunoSEQ multiplex PCR; TCRdb has only the in-frame clones, and not every one. The sample records about 200,000 clones, roughly nine tenths being singletons. The material sequenced was peripheral blood, taken 28 days after the second AZD1222 dose. Receptors originate from an adult who received the AZD1222 COVID-19 vaccine. CDR3s include the opening cysteine and the closing phenylalanine or tryptophan. Each record gives: V gene, D gene, clone size, J gene, CDR3 protein, CDR3 DNA. A D gene is named only where the DNA matches it firmly. Clone sizes are given selectively: once, few, many, or a class where the clone is expanded.

v_gene: TRBV28
d_gene: .
abundance: few
j_gene: TRBJ1-5
CDR3aa: CATSSPAQPQHF
CDR3nt: TGTGCCACAAGTTCACCGGCCCAGCCCCAGCATTTT

v_gene: TRBV15
d_gene: .
abundance: .
j_gene: TRBJ2-5
CDR3aa: CATSNSGEETQYF
CDR3nt: TGTGCCACCAGCAATAGCGGCGAAGAGACCCAGTACTTC

v_gene: TRBV5-1
d_gene: TRBD1
abundance: .
j_gene: TRBJ1-2
CDR3aa: CASSYQGADYGYTF
CDR3nt: TGCGCCAGCAGCTATCAGGGGGCCGACTATGGCTACACCTTC

v_gene: TRBV15
d_gene: .
abundance: .
j_gene: TRBJ1-6
CDR3aa: CATSRGTTYSPLHF
CDR3nt: TGTGCCACCAGCAGAGGGACAACTTATTCACCCCTCCACTTT

v_gene: TRBV10-3
d_gene: TRBD2
abundance: .
j_gene: TRBJ2-1
CDR3aa: CAISRTSGENEQFF
CDR3nt: TGTGCCATCAGCCGGACTAGCGGGGAGAATGAGCAGTTCTTC

v_gene: TRBV21-1
d_gene: .
abundance: .
j_gene: TRBJ2-4
CDR3aa: CASSKKARQILAKNIQYF
CDR3nt: TGTGCCAGCAGCAAAAAAGCCCGACAGATACTAGCCAAAAACATTCAGTACTTC

v_gene: TRBV30
d_gene: .
abundance: .
j_gene: TRBJ2-3
CDR3aa: CAQGRGHTDTQYF
CDR3nt: TGTGCCCAAGGAAGGGGACACACAGATACGCAGTATTTT

v_gene: TRBV20-1
d_gene: TRBD2
abundance: .
j_gene: TRBJ2-3
CDR3aa: CSASIRIAGDLDTQYF
CDR3nt: TGCAGTGCTAGTATTCGAATAGCGGGAGATCTAGATACGCAGTATTTT

v_gene: TRBV3-1/TRBV3-2
d_gene: TRBD1
abundance: .
j_gene: TRBJ1-2
CDR3aa: CASSDNTGAGNYGYTF
CDR3nt: TGTGCCAGCAGCGACAATACAGGGGCCGGGAACTATGGCTACACCTTC

v_gene: TRBV5-1
d_gene: .
abundance: few
j_gene: TRBJ1-2
CDR3aa: CASSLDRSIYGYTF
CDR3nt: TGCGCCAGCAGCTTAGACAGGTCTATCTATGGCTACACCTTC

v_gene: TRBV7-2
d_gene: .
abundance: .
j_gene: TRBJ2-5
CDR3aa: CASSSRGSGQAKETQYF
CDR3nt: TGTGCCAGCAGCTCTCGGGGGTCTGGACAGGCCAAAGAGACCCAGTACTTC

v_gene: TRBV27
d_gene: .
abundance: .
j_gene: TRBJ1-1
CDR3aa: CARVKVGENTEAFF
CDR3nt: TGTGCCAGAGTAAAGGTCGGGGAGAACACTGAAGCTTTCTTT

v_gene: TRBV28
d_gene: .
abundance: .
j_gene: TRBJ1-1
CDR3aa: CASSLEALGEPDTEAFF
CDR3nt: TGTGCCAGCAGTTTAGAGGCCCTCGGGGAGCCAGACACTGAAGCTTTCTTT

v_gene: TRBV7-9
d_gene: .
abundance: .
j_gene: TRBJ2-5
CDR3aa: CASSLVIKGREETQYF
CDR3nt: TGTGCCAGCAGCTTAGTTATAAAGGGGCGGGAAGAGACCCAGTACTTC

v_gene: TRBV5-1
d_gene: .
abundance: once
j_gene: TRBJ2-7
CDR3aa: CASSPEGSGYEQYF
CDR3nt: TGCGCCAGCAGCCCAGAGGGGAGTGGTTACGAGCAGTACTTC

v_gene: TRBV9
d_gene: TRBD1
abundance: .
j_gene: TRBJ2-2
CDR3aa: CASSGWGTGGLGELFF
CDR3nt: TGTGCCAGCAGCGGGTGGGGCACAGGGGGTCTCGGGGAGCTGTTTTTT

v_gene: TRBV19
d_gene: TRBD2
abundance: .
j_gene: TRBJ2-5
CDR3aa: CATRSGSGETQYF
CDR3nt: TGTGCCACCCGTAGCGGGAGCGGTGAGACCCAGTACTTC

v_gene: TRBV28
d_gene: TRBD1
abundance: .
j_gene: TRBJ1-2
CDR3aa: CASSHRGIRGYTF
CDR3nt: TGTGCCAGCAGTCACAGGGGGATTAGGGGCTACACCTTC

v_gene: TRBV4-3
d_gene: .
abundance: .
j_gene: TRBJ2-2
CDR3aa: CASGGYTGELFF
CDR3nt: TGCGCCAGCGGAGGTTACACCGGGGAGCTGTTTTTT

v_gene: TRBV6-4
d_gene: .
abundance: .
j_gene: TRBJ2-3
CDR3aa: CASSGGAGTDTQYF
CDR3nt: TGTGCCAGCAGTGGCGGGGCTGGCACAGATACGCAGTATTTT

v_gene: TRBV28
d_gene: TRBD1
abundance: .
j_gene: TRBJ1-2
CDR3aa: CASSAGQGAAGYTF
CDR3nt: TGTGCCAGCAGCGCCGGACAGGGCGCGGCTGGCTACACCTTC

v_gene: TRBV4-2
d_gene: .
abundance: .
j_gene: TRBJ2-5
CDR3aa: CASSQSQYQETQYF
CDR3nt: TGTGCCAGCAGTCAAAGCCAGTACCAAGAGACCCAGTACTTC

v_gene: TRBV28
d_gene: .
abundance: few
j_gene: TRBJ1-1
CDR3aa: CASSYQGGYTEAFF
CDR3nt: TGTGCCAGCAGTTACCAGGGTGGGTACACTGAAGCTTTCTTT

v_gene: TRBV9
d_gene: .
abundance: .
j_gene: TRBJ1-1
CDR3aa: CASSVGKNTEAFF
CDR3nt: TGTGCCAGCAGCGTAGGGAAGAACACTGAAGCTTTCTTT

v_gene: TRBV7-9
d_gene: .
abundance: .
j_gene: TRBJ1-1
CDR3aa: CASSLWPANTEAFF
CDR3nt: TGTGCCAGCAGCTTATGGCCAGCTAACACTGAAGCTTTCTTT

v_gene: TRBV9
d_gene: .
abundance: .
j_gene: TRBJ2-7
CDR3aa: CASSVTWEAYEQYF
CDR3nt: TGTGCCAGCAGCGTAACGTGGGAGGCCTACGAGCAGTACTTC

v_gene: TRBV7-8
d_gene: .
abundance: .
j_gene: TRBJ1-2
CDR3aa: CASSLIPPPVINYGYTF
CDR3nt: TGTGCCAGCAGCTTAATCCCCCCTCCCGTTATAAACTATGGCTACACCTTC

v_gene: TRBV18
d_gene: TRBD1
abundance: .
j_gene: TRBJ1-2
CDR3aa: CASSPGQGDGYTF
CDR3nt: TGTGCCAGCTCACCAGGACAGGGGGATGGCTACACCTTC

v_gene: TRBV28
d_gene: .
abundance: .
j_gene: TRBJ1-5
CDR3aa: CASSLGRTPNQPQHF
CDR3nt: TGTGCCAGCAGTTTGGGCCGGACACCCAATCAGCCCCAGCATTTT

v_gene: TRBV5-1
d_gene: .
abundance: .
j_gene: TRBJ2-3
CDR3aa: CASSSMDTQYF
CDR3nt: TGCGCCAGCAGCTCTATGGATACGCAGTATTTT

v_gene: TRBV4-1
d_gene: .
abundance: .
j_gene: TRBJ2-3
CDR3aa: CASSHLGVPTDTQYF
CDR3nt: TGCGCCAGCAGCCACCTAGGCGTACCCACAGATACGCAGTATTTT

v_gene: TRBV28
d_gene: TRBD1
abundance: .
j_gene: TRBJ1-5
CDR3aa: CASSSTGLSNQPQHF
CDR3nt: TGTGCCAGCAGCTCGACAGGGCTGAGCAATCAGCCCCAGCATTTT

v_gene: TRBV28
d_gene: .
abundance: few
j_gene: TRBJ2-7
CDR3aa: CASSSTSIHEQYF
CDR3nt: TGTGCCAGCAGTTCTACTAGTATCCACGAGCAGTACTTC

v_gene: TRBV5-1
d_gene: .
abundance: .
j_gene: TRBJ1-2
CDR3aa: CASSLGASANYGYTF
CDR3nt: TGCGCCAGCAGCTTGGGAGCCAGCGCTAACTATGGCTACACCTTC

v_gene: TRBV25-1
d_gene: TRBD1
abundance: .
j_gene: TRBJ2-7
CDR3aa: CASRPQGASSYEQYF
CDR3nt: TGTGCCAGCAGGCCCCAGGGGGCATCGTCCTACGAGCAGTACTTC

v_gene: TRBV28
d_gene: .
abundance: once
j_gene: TRBJ2-2
CDR3aa: CASLRSQGNTGELFF
CDR3nt: TGTGCCAGCTTAAGAAGTCAGGGGAACACCGGGGAGCTGTTTTTT

v_gene: TRBV30
d_gene: .
abundance: .
j_gene: TRBJ1-5
CDR3aa: CAAGVDQPQHF
CDR3nt: TGTGCCGCGGGCGTTGATCAGCCCCAGCATTTT

v_gene: TRBV24-1
d_gene: .
abundance: .
j_gene: TRBJ2-2
CDR3aa: CATSGWGGGELFF
CDR3nt: TGTGCCACCAGTGGATGGGGCGGCGGGGAGCTGTTTTTT

v_gene: TRBV24-1
d_gene: .
abundance: .
j_gene: TRBJ1-6
CDR3aa: CATSDWDGGPLHF
CDR3nt: TGTGCCACCAGTGATTGGGACGGAGGGCCCCTCCACTTT

v_gene: TRBV4-3
d_gene: TRBD2
abundance: .
j_gene: TRBJ2-3
CDR3aa: CASSQETSGRGDTQYF
CDR3nt: TGCGCCAGCAGCCAAGAAACTAGCGGGAGAGGAGATACGCAGTATTTT

v_gene: TRBV29-1
d_gene: .
abundance: .
j_gene: TRBJ1-3
CDR3aa: CSARTLEETGNTIYF
CDR3nt: TGCAGCGCGAGGACCCTCGAGGAGACTGGAAACACCATATATTTT

v_gene: TRBV5-1
d_gene: .
abundance: .
j_gene: TRBJ1-2
CDR3aa: CASSPEAGYGYTF
CDR3nt: TGCGCCAGCAGCCCTGAGGCAGGATATGGCTACACCTTC

v_gene: TRBV7-9
d_gene: .
abundance: .
j_gene: TRBJ2-6
CDR3aa: CASSLAGANVLTF
CDR3nt: TGTGCCAGCAGCTTAGCTGGGGCCAACGTCCTGACTTTC

v_gene: TRBV6-5
d_gene: TRBD2
abundance: .
j_gene: TRBJ2-1
CDR3aa: CATGTSEYNEQFF
CDR3nt: TGTGCCACCGGGACTAGCGAATACAATGAGCAGTTCTTC

v_gene: TRBV14
d_gene: .
abundance: once
j_gene: TRBJ2-6
CDR3aa: CASSQEAGRPSGANVLTF
CDR3nt: TGTGCCAGCAGCCAAGAAGCGGGTCGTCCCTCTGGGGCCAACGTCCTGACTTTC

v_gene: TRBV19
d_gene: .
abundance: .
j_gene: TRBJ1-4
CDR3aa: CASTGRGANEKLFF
CDR3nt: TGTGCCAGCACTGGGAGGGGAGCTAATGAAAAACTGTTTTTT

v_gene: TRBV5-1
d_gene: TRBD1
abundance: .
j_gene: TRBJ2-1
CDR3aa: CASSLGGGTGDNEQFF
CDR3nt: TGCGCCAGCAGCCTGGGAGGCGGGACAGGGGACAATGAGCAGTTCTTC

v_gene: TRBV10-3
d_gene: TRBD2
abundance: .
j_gene: TRBJ2-1
CDR3aa: CAIAPGLVVIGSYNEQFF
CDR3nt: TGTGCCATAGCTCCGGGACTAGTCGTAATAGGCTCCTACAATGAGCAGTTCTTC

v_gene: TRBV25-1
d_gene: .
abundance: .
j_gene: TRBJ1-3
CDR3aa: CASSLSGTGNTIYF
CDR3nt: TGTGCCAGCAGTCTTTCGGGTACTGGAAACACCATATATTTT

v_gene: TRBV6-5
d_gene: .
abundance: .
j_gene: TRBJ1-1
CDR3aa: CASSVQENTEAFF
CDR3nt: TGTGCCAGCAGCGTACAGGAGAACACTGAAGCTTTCTTT

v_gene: TRBV4-2
d_gene: TRBD2
abundance: .
j_gene: TRBJ2-7
CDR3aa: CASSQDLQREAYEQYF
CDR3nt: TGTGCCAGCAGCCAAGATCTCCAGCGGGAGGCCTACGAGCAGTACTTC

v_gene: TRBV9
d_gene: .
abundance: .
j_gene: TRBJ2-3
CDR3aa: CASSVGHTDTQYF
CDR3nt: TGTGCCAGCAGCGTAGGGCACACAGATACGCAGTATTTT

v_gene: TRBV4-1
d_gene: .
abundance: once
j_gene: TRBJ1-4
CDR3aa: CASSQVVGEKLFF
CDR3nt: TGCGCCAGCAGCCAAGTAGTAGGTGAAAAACTGTTTTTT

v_gene: TRBV6-1
d_gene: TRBD2
abundance: .
j_gene: TRBJ2-7
CDR3aa: CASSEARLAGIYEQYF
CDR3nt: TGTGCCAGCAGTGAAGCCCGGCTAGCGGGAATCTACGAGCAGTACTTC